These 11 T cell receptor beta chains came from one sample sequenced in a study of shared clonotypes between healthy human individuals. Method: immunoSEQ multiplex PCR; TCRdb's copy keeps in-frame clones and lacks some. The data contain 2 million to 2.5 million clones, 85% to 95% of them seen just once; the ten biggest clones take up about 0.37%. Source material: naive CD4+ T cells from PBMCs. Subset in this sample: CD45RA+ positively selected. These receptors came from a man aged 18 to 29 in good health. Some clones in this sample may be carry-over from other donors' samples.

CDR3 sequence: CAIGGTGPYNEQFF. The CDR3 coding sequence is TGTGCCATCGGAGGGACAGGCCCCTACAATGAGCAGTTCTTC. The rearrangement uses TRBV10-3 and TRBJ2-1, with 8 bases matching TRBD1. From germline, CDR1 is ENHRY and CDR2 SYGVKD. V lost 8 bases to trimming and J lost 2 bases; unmatched junction nucleotides: 5. This CDR3 is 14 amino acids long.

This chain uses TRBV9 with TRBJ2-1, with D possibly matching TRBD2 (5 bases). Germline V lookup: CDR1 SGDLS, CDR2 YYNGEE. This CDR3 has 13 residues. The germline V and J ends were trimmed by 3 bases and 9 bases, with 13 bases remaining between them. CDR3 nucleotides: TGTGCCAGCAGCGAGGTCTTCAGCGGTGAGCAGTTCTTC. It codes for CASSEVFSGEQFF.

This chain connects TRBV6-1 to TRBJ2-3; D unresolved. V was cut by 7 bases and J by 3 bases, with 11 bases left in between. The CDR3 extends over 13 amino acids. Germline CDR1 reads MNHNS; CDR2 reads SASEGT. The CDR3 region is CASMKELTDTQYF. In nucleotides, the CDR3 is TGTGCCAGCATGAAGGAGTTAACAGATACGCAGTATTTT.

The rearrangement uses TRBV19 and TRBJ1-5; possible D gene TRBD1, 5 bases. Germline V lookup: CDR1 LNHDA, CDR2 SQIVND (reference sequence). Trimming shortened V by 2 bases and J by 4 bases, and 24 bases separated the two germline ends. There are 19 residues in the CDR3. The CDR3 here is CASSIRFRGLAFMNQPQHF. The CDR3 DNA follows: TGTGCCAGTAGTATAAGGTTCCGGGGACTGGCCTTTATGAATCAGCCCCAGCATTTT.

The chain combines TRBV10-3 with TRBJ2-3; D not resolved. This CDR3 contains 14 residues. Germline V CDR1 and CDR2: ENHRY, SYGVKD. Between the trimmed V and J ends, which lost 6 bases and 0 bases, there was a span of 10 bases. The CDR3 DNA reads as TGTGCCATCAGGACGGGTGCGAGCACAGATACGCAGTATTTT. Protein: CAIRTGASTDTQYF.

This chain uses TRBV28 with TRBJ1-2; 11 bases agree with TRBD1. This CDR3 region has 15 residues. Germline V gene lookup returns CDR1 MDHEN and CDR2 SYDVKM. V was clipped by 6 bases and J by 5 bases; unmatched bases: 8. CDR3 residues: CASSPGQGATYGYTF. DNA for the CDR3: TGTGCCAGCAGCCCCGGACAGGGGGCCACGTATGGCTACACCTTC.

This chain links TRBV28 with TRBJ2-1; perhaps D is TRBD1 or TRBD2 (5 bases each). CDR1 and CDR2 (germline): MDHEN, SYDVKM. There are 14 residues in the CDR3. V gave up 10 bases and J gave up 0 bases, with 13 bases separating them. In DNA form, the CDR3 reads TGTGCCACCGTCCGGGGCCGCTCCTACAATGAGCAGTTCTTC. As protein: CATVRGRSYNEQFF. Combining the CDR3 with reference TRBV28 and TRBJ2-1 gives the whole variable domain DVKVTQSSRYLVKRTGEKVFLECVQDMDHENMFWYRQDPGLGLRLIYFSYDVKMKEKGDIPEGYSVSREKKERFSLILESASTNQTSMYLCATVRGRSYNEQFFGPGTRLTVL.

The chain couples TRBV18 to TRBJ2-1; D is unresolved. The CDR3 loop spans 13 amino acids. The germline V gene encodes CDR1 KGHSH and CDR2 LQKENI. V was shortened by 0 bases and J by 9 bases, with 9 bases between the two germline ends. The chain's CDR3 is CASSPPMAVEQFF. The CDR3 DNA is TGTGCCAGCTCACCACCGATGGCCGTTGAGCAGTTCTTC.

The chain joins TRBV5-1 to TRBJ1-1; 8 bases are a match to TRBD1. The CDR3 runs 16 residues. Trimming at V came to 8 bases and at J to 0 bases, leaving 12 bases not matched to a gene. The germline V gene encodes CDR1 SGHRS and CDR2 YFSETQ. This chain's CDR3 is CASSGQGGIMNTEAFF. The CDR3 nucleotides are TGCGCCAGTAGCGGACAGGGTGGGATCATGAACACTGAAGCTTTCTTT.

The chain combines TRBV11-2 with TRBJ1-1, with D unresolved. The CDR3 has 14 amino acids. V shed 5 bases and J shed 2 bases, with 12 bases lying between them. Germline CDR1 is SGHAT and CDR2 is FQNNGV. CDR3 amino acids: CASSPGSQNTEAFF. CDR3 in DNA: TGTGCCAGCAGCCCGGGGTCCCAAAACACTGAAGCTTTCTTT.

The rearrangement links TRBV6-1 to TRBJ2-1; D remains ambiguous. The germline V gene has CDR1 MNHNS and CDR2 SASEGT. This CDR3 is 13 amino acids long. Trimming took off 7 bases at V and 5 bases at J, with 12 bases between the two ends. CDR3 in DNA: TGTGCCAGCAAGGTGACTGTGCACAATGAGCAGTTCTTC. It specifies CASKVTVHNEQFF.